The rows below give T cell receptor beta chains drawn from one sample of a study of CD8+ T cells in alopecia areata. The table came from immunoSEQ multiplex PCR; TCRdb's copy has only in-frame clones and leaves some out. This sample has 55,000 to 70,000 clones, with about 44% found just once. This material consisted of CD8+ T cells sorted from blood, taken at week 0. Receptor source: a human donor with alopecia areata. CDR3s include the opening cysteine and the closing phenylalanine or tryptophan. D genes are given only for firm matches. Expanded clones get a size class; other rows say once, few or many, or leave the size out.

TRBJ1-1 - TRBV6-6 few TGTGCCAGCAGCGACAGCCTGAACACTGAAGCTTTCTTT CASSDSLNTEAFF
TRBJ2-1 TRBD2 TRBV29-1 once TGCAGCGTGGGCGGACTAGCGGTAAACAATGAGCAGTTCTTC CSVGGLAVNNEQFF
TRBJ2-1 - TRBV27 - TGTGCCAGCAGTTTTTTTAACAATGAGCAGTTCTTC CASSFFNNEQFF
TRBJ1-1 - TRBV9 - TGTGCCAGCAGCTATTTGGACGGGCACACTGAAGCTTTCTTT CASSYLDGHTEAFF
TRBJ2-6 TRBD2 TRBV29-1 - TGCAGCGTTGAGGAGGGGTGGCTAGCGGGTACTGGGGCCAACGTCCTGACTTTC CSVEEGWLAGTGANVLTF
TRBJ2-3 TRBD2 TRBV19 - TGTGCCAGTAGTATTGGACTAGCGGGCACAGATACGCAGTATTTT CASSIGLAGTDTQYF
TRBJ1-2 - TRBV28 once TGTGCCAGCAGTTTAAATCTCCGGCCAGGGGCGAACTATGGCTACACCTTC CASSLNLRPGANYGYTF
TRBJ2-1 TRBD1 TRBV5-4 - TGTGCCAGCAGCTTGTTCGAGACAGGGGCCAACCCCAACTACAATGAGCAGTTCTTC CASSLFETGANPNYNEQFF
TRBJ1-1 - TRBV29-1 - TGCAGCGTTCTGGGTTCGGACACTGAAGCTTTCTTT CSVLGSDTEAFF
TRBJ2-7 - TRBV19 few TGTGCCAGTAGTATGGGGAGCTACGAGCAGTACTTC CASSMGSYEQYF
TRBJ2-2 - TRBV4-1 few TGCGCCAGCAGCCAAGAATACCGGGCCCCTGAAAGCGCGGCAACGGGGGAGCTGTTTTTT CASSQEYRAPESAATGELFF
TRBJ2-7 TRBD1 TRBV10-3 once TGTGCCACACAAGGGGATGACAGGGGTCCCAACGAGCAGTACTTC CATQGDDRGPNEQYF
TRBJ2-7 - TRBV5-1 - TGCGCCAGCAGCTTGGGCACACGGCTAGGCTACGAGCAGTACTTC CASSLGTRLGYEQYF
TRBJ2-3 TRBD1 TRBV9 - TGTGCCAGCAGCGGAAACAGGGGGGATCGGTATTTT CASSGNRGDRYF
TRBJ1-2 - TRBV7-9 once TGTGCCAGCACCTTGACCCCGTATGGCTATGGCTACACCTTC CASTLTPYGYGYTF
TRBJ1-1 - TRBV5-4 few TGTGCCAGCAGCTTGGAAGGGCACGGGGGCACTGAAGCTTTCTTT CASSLEGHGGTEAFF
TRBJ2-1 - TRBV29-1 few TGCAGCGTTGAAGACTCTACGGGGGAGCAGTTCTTC CSVEDSTGEQFF
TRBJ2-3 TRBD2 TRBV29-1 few TGCAGCGTTGAAGAGAGAACTAGCGGAGGGCTCCAGGATACGCAGTATTTT CSVEERTSGGLQDTQYF
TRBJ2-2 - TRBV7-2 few TGTGCCAGCAGCACCCCGGACGAGAACACCGGGGAGCTGTTTTTT CASSTPDENTGELFF
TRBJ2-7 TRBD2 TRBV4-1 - TGCGCCAGCAGCCAAGTTTTTAGCGGGAGTACCTACGAGCAGTACTTC CASSQVFSGSTYEQYF
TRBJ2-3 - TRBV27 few TGTGCCAGCAGTTTGTCCCCAAACGACGGTACGCAGTATTTT CASSLSPNDGTQYF
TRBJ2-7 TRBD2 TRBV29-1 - TGCAGCGTTGTGGCGGGAGGCTCCTACGAGCAGTACTTC CSVVAGGSYEQYF
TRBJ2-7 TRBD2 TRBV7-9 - TGTGCCAGCAGCTTAGTGCGGACTAGCGGGAGGGAGCAGTACTTC CASSLVRTSGREQYF
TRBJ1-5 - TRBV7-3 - TGTGCCAGCAGCGATCCGAAAGCAAGGGGGGGAAATCAGCCCCAGCATTTT CASSDPKARGGNQPQHF
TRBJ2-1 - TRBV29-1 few TGCAGCGTTACCGAATCTACAGGGCTTGATGAGCAGTTCTTC CSVTESTGLDEQFF
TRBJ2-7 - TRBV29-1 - TGCAGCGTTACCCTACAGGGGGGGGAGCAGTACTTC CSVTLQGGEQYF
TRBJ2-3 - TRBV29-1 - TGCAGCGTGGAAATTTCTACCACAGATACGCAGTATTTT CSVEISTTDTQYF
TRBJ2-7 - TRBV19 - TGTGCCAGTAGTGTGAGGTTGGCCTACGAGCAGTACTTC CASSVRLAYEQYF
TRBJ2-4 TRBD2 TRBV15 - TGTGCCACCAGCAGAGTTAGGACTAGCGGAACAGCCAAAAACATTCAGTACTTC CATSRVRTSGTAKNIQYF
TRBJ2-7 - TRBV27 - TGTGCCAGCAGTTTGGGCCACGAGCAGTACTTC CASSLGHEQYF
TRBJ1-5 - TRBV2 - TGTGCCAGCAGTGCCGCCTCGGGGGCCAATCAGCCCCAGCATTTT CASSAASGANQPQHF